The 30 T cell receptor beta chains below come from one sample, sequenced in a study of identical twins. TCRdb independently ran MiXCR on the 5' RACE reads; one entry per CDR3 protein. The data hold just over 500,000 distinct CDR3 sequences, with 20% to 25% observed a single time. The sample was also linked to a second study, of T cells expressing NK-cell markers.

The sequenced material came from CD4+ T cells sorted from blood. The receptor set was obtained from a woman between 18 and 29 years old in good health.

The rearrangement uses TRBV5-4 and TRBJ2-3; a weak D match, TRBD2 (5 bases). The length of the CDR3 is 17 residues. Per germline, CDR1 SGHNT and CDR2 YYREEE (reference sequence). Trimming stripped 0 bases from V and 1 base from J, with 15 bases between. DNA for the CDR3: TGTGCCAGCAGCTTGGAACATTGGTCCGGGGGCACAGATACGCAGTATTTT. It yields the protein CASSLEHWSGGTDTQYF. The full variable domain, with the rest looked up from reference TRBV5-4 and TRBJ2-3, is ETGVTQSPTHLIKTRGQQVTLRCSSQSGHNTVSWYQQALGQGPQFIFQYYREEENGRGNFPPRFSGLQFPNYSSELNVNALELDDSALYLCASSLEHWSGGTDTQYFGPGTRLTVL.

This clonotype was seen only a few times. CDR3: CASSPNLNQPQHF. The CDR3 region has the DNA TGTGCCAGCAGCCCGAACCTTAATCAGCCCCAGCATTTT. The rearrangement links TRBV4-2 to TRBJ1-5, with D hard to call. The V gene lost 4 bases and the J gene lost 4 bases, with 8 bases spanning the gap. Germline assignment: CDR1 LGHNA and CDR2 YNFKEQ. The length of the CDR3 is 13 residues.

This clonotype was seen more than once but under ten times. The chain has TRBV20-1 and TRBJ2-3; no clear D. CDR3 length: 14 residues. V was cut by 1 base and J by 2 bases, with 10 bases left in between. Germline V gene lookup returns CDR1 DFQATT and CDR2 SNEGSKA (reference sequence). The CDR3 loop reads CSARVAVYTDTQYF. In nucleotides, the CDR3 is TGCAGTGCTAGAGTCGCGGTATACACAGATACGCAGTATTTT.

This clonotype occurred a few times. The CDR3 protein is CASSTPTGGSYNEQFF. The CDR3 region has the DNA TGTGCCAGCAGCACTCCGACAGGGGGGTCCTACAATGAGCAGTTCTTC. The rearrangement joins TRBV9 to TRBJ2-1, with 9 bases that match TRBD1. V shed 4 bases and J 1 base; nucleotides not matched to a gene: 6. Germline V CDR1 and CDR2: SGDLS, YYNGEE. The CDR3 loop spans 16 amino acids.

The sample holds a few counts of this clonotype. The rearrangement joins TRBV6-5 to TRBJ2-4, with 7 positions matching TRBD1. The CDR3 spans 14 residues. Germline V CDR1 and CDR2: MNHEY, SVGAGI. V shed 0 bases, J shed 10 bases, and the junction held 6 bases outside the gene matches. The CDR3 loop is CASSYSSDRVIQYF. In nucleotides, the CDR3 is TGTGCCAGCAGTTACTCGAGTGACAGGGTTATTCAGTACTTC.

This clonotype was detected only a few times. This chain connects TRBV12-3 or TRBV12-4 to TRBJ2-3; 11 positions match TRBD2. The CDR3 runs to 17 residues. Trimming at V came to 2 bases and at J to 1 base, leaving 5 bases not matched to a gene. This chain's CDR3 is CASSLRLAGPRTDTQYF. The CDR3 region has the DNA TGTGCCAGCAGTTTAAGACTAGCGGGACCTCGCACAGATACGCAGTATTTT.

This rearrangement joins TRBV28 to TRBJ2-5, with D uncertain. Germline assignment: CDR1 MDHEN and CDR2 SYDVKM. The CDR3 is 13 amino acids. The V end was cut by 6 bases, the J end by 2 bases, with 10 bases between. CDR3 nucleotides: TGTGCCAGCAGGGGAAACATACAAGAGACCCAGTACTTC. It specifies CASRGNIQETQYF.

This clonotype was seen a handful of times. The CDR3: CSVEETRYEQYF. The CDR3 region has the DNA TGCAGCGTTGAGGAGACACGCTACGAGCAGTACTTC. This sequence joins TRBV29-1 and TRBJ2-7; D not resolved. This CDR3 contains 12 residues. Germline V lookup: CDR1 SQVTM, CDR2 ANQGSEA. Trimming cost V 3 bases and J 3 bases, with 9 bases left between them.

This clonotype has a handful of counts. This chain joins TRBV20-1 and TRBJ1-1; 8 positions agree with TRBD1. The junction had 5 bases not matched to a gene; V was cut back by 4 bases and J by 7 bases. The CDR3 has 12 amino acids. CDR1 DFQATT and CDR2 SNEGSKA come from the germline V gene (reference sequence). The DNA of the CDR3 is TGCAGTGCTACACAGGGGGAAGTTGAAGCTTTCTTT. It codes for CSATQGEVEAFF.

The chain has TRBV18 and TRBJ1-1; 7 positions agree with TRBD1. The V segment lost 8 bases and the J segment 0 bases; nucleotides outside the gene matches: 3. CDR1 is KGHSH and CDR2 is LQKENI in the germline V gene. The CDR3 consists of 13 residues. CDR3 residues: CASQGGLNTEAFF. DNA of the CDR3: TGTGCCAGCCAAGGGGGCCTGAACACTGAAGCTTTCTTT. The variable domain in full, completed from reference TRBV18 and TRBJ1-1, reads NAGVMQNPRHLVRRRGQEARLRCSPMKGHSHVYWYRQLPEEGLKFMVYLQKENIIDESGMPKERFSAEFPKEGPSILRIQQVVRGDSAAYFCASQGGLNTEAFFGQGTRLTVV.

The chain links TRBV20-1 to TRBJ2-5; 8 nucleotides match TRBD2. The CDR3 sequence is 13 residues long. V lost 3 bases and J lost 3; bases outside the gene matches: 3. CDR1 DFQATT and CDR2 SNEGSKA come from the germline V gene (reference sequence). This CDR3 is CSASRTSKETQYF. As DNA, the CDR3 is TGCAGTGCTAGTCGGACTAGCAAAGAGACCCAGTACTTC.

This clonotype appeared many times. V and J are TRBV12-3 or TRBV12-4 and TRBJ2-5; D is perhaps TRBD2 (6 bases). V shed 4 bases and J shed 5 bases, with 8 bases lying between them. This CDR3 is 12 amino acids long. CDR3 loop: CASSWRVETQYF. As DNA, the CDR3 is TGTGCCAGCAGTTGGAGGGTGGAGACCCAGTACTTC.

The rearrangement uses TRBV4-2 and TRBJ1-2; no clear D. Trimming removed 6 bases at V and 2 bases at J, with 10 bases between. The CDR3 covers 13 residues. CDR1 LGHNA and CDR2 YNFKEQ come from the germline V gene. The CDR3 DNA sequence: TGTGCCAGCAGGCGGGCTGGGAACTATGGCTACACCTTC. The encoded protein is CASRRAGNYGYTF.

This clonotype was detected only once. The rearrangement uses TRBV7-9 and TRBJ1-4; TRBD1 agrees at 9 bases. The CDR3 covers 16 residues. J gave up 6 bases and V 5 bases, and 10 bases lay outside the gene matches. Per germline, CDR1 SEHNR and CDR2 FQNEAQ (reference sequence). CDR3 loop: CASSPDRGNLDEKLFF. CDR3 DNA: TGTGCCAGCAGCCCCGACAGGGGGAATCTCGATGAAAAACTGTTTTTT.

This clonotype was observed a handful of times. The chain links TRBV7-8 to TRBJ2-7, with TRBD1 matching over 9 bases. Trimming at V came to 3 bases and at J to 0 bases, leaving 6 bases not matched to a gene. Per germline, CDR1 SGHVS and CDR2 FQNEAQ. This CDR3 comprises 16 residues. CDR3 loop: CASSFSRDRVSYEQYF. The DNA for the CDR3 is TGTGCCAGCAGCTTCTCCCGGGACAGGGTCTCCTACGAGCAGTACTTC.

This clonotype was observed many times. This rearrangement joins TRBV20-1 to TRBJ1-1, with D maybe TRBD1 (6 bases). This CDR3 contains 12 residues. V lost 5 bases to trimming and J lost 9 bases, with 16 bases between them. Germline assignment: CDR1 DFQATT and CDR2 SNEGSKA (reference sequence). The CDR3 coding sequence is TGCAGTGCTGGACAGAGGTTAAACCAAGCTTTCTTT. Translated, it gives CSAGQRLNQAFF.

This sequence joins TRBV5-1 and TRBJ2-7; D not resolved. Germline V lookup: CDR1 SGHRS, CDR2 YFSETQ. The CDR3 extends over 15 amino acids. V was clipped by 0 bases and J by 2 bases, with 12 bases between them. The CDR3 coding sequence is TGCGCCAGCAGCTTGGTAGGTGGGCCAGCCTACGAGCAGTACTTC. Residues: CASSLVGGPAYEQYF.

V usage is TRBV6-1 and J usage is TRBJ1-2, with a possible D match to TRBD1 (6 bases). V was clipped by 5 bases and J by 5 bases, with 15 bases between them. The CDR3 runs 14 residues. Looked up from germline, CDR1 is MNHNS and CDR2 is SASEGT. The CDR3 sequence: CASSPLQGGYGYTF. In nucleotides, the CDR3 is TGTGCCAGCAGTCCACTACAGGGAGGGTATGGCTACACCTTC.

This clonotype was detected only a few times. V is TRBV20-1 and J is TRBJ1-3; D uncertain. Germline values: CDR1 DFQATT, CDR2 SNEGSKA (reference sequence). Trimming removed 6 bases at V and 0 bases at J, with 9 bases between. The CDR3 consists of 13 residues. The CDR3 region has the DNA TGCAGTGCCAGCACGGGCTCTGGAAACACCATATATTTT. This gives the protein CSASTGSGNTIYF.

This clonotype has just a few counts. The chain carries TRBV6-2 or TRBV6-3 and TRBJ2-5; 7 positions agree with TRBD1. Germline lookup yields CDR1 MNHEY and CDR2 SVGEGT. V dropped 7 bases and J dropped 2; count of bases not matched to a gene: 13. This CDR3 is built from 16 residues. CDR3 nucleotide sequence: TGTGCCAGCACCTTACTCCACGGGACAGCTCAAGAGACCCAGTACTTC. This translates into CASTLLHGTAQETQYF.

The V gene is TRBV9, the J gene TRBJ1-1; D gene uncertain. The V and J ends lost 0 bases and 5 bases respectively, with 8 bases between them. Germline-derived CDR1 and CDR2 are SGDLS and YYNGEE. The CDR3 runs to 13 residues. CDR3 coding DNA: TGTGCCAGCAGCGTAGCTCCGGCTACTGAAGCTTTCTTT. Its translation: CASSVAPATEAFF.

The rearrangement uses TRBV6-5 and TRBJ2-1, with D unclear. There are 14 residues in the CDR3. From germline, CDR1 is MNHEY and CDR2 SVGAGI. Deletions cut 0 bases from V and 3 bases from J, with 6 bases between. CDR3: CASSYSSDYNEQFF. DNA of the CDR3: TGTGCCAGCAGTTACTCGAGTGACTACAATGAGCAGTTCTTC.

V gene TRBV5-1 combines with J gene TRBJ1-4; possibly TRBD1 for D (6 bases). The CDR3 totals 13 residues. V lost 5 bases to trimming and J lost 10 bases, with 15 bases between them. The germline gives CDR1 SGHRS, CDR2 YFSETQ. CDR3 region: CASSLRGDGKLFF. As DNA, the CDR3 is TGCGCCAGCAGTCTGAGGGGGGACGGAAAACTGTTTTTT.

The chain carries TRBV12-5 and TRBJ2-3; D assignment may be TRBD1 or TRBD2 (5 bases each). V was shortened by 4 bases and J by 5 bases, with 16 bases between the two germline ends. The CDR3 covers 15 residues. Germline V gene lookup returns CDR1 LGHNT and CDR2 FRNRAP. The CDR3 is CASGWGKRLRDTQYF. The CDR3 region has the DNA TGTGCTAGTGGTTGGGGGAAGCGGTTGCGAGATACGCAGTATTTT.

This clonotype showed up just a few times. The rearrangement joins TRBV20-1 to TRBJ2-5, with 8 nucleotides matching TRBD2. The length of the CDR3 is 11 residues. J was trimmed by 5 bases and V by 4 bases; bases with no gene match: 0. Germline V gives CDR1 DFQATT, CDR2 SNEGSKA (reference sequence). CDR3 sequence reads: CSATSGETQYF. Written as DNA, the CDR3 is TGCAGTGCTACTAGCGGGGAGACCCAGTACTTC.

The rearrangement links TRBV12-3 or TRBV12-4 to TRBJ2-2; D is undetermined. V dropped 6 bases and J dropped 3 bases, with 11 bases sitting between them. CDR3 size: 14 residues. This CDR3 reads CASSNHRYTGELFF. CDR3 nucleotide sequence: TGTGCCAGCAGCAACCACAGATACACCGGGGAGCTGTTTTTT.

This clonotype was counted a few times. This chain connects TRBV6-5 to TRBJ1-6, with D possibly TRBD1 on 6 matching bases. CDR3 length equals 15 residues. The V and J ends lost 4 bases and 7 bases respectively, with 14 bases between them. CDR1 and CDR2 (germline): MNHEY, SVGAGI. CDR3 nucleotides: TGTGCCAGCAGTTCCTCTACAGGGCGCAATTCACCCCTCCACTTT. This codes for CASSSSTGRNSPLHF.

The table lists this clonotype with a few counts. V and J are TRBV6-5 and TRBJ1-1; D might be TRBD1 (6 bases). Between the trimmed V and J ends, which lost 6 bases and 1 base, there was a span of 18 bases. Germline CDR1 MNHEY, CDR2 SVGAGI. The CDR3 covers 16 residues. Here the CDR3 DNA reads TGTGCCAGCAGATCCTCGGGGGGGCACGCGAACACTGAAGCTTTCTTT. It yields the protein CASRSSGGHANTEAFF.

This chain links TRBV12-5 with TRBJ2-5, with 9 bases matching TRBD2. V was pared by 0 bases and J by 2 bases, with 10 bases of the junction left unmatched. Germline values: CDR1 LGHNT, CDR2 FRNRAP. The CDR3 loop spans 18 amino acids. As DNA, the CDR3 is TGTGCTAGTGGTTTGGTCGCCGGATTAGCGGGGGTTCAAGAGACCCAGTACTTC. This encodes CASGLVAGLAGVQETQYF.

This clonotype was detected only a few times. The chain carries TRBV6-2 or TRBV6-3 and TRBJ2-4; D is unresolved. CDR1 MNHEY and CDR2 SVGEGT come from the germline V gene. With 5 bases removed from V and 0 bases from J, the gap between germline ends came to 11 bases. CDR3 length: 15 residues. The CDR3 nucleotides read TGTGCCAGCAGTGCCCTTGCTGCAGCCAAAAACATTCAGTACTTC. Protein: CASSALAAAKNIQYF.